This T cell receptor (beta chain) was sequenced during a study of cytomegalovirus exposure and HLA in healthy donors. Notes on the study in general: Presence/absence analyses took donor sequencing depth as roughly uniform. Being productive about 87% or about 30% of the time was typical of most TCR beta V segments in an earlier analysis. The Asian-associated ancestry cluster reportedly had fewer N-insertions than the approximately 700-donor mean in a later analysis. In vitro, three CMV-associated chains proved specific for CMV antigens.

Trimming cost V 2 bases and J 9 bases, with 17 bases left between them. The CDR3 sequence is 15 residues long. In germline, CDR1 is SGHAT, CDR2 FQNNGV. PCR employed 60 Vbeta and 13 Jbeta primers. Assay: immunoSEQ multiplex PCR; the TCRdb copy retains only in-frame clones and omits some. Of 90,000 or so clones listed, just under 80% are singletons. With regard to this clone: Its antigen is not identified.

The chain couples TRBV11-2 to TRBJ2-1; no reliable D call. This clonotype was sampled from a middle-aged woman in good health and CMV-seronegative. The specimen sequenced was PBMCs. In DNA, the CDR3 is TGTGCCAGCAGCTTACTGGGCCAGCTACCCAGTGAGCAGTTCTTC. It translates to CASSLLGQLPSEQFF.